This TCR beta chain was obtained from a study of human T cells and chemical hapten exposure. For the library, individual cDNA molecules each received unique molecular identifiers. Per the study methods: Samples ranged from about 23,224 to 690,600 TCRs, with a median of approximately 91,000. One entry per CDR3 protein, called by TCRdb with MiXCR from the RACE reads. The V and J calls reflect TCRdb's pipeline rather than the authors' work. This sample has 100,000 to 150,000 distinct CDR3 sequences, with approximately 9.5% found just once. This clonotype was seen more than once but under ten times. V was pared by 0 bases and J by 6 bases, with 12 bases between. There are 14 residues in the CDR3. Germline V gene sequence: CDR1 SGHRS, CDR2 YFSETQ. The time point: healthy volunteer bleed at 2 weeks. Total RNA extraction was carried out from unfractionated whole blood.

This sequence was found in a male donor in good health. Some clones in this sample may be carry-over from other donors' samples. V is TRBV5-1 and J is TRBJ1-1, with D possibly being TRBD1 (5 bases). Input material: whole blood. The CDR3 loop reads CASSLAGGDSEAFF. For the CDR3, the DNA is TGCGCCAGCAGCTTGGCCGGGGGGGACTCTGAAGCTTTCTTT.